This TCR beta chain was documented in a study of T cells expressing NK-cell markers. About the research overall: Cells sorted as CD3+CD56+NKG2C+, CD3+CD56+NKG2C- and CD3+CD56-NKG2C+ T cells supplied the TCR beta repertoires.

Notes on the study in general: In a handful of donors, dominant clonotypes made up about 25-60.1% of CD3+CD56-NKG2C+ cells.

For TCR beta, cDNA was produced by 5'RACE template switching with UMIs. Following a re-call of the 5' RACE reads, TCRdb has one entry per CDR3 protein and lacks DNA. Its table records 400,000 to 550,000 distinct CDR3 sequences. CDR1 is DFQATT, CDR2 SNEGSKA, per germline (reference sequence). The CDR3 covers 15 residues. As concerns this clonotype: No antigen is known for it.

The rearrangement links TRBV20-1 to TRBJ2-7; TCRdb indicates TRBD1, and absent DNA this call remains unverified. The sequence derives from a woman aged 18 to 75 in good health. Sample: blood T cells: a sorted CD56 or NKG2C T cell subset, CD4+ or CD8+ T cells, or bulk PBMC T cells (not recorded which). CDR3 sequence: CSASPGTADAYEQYF.